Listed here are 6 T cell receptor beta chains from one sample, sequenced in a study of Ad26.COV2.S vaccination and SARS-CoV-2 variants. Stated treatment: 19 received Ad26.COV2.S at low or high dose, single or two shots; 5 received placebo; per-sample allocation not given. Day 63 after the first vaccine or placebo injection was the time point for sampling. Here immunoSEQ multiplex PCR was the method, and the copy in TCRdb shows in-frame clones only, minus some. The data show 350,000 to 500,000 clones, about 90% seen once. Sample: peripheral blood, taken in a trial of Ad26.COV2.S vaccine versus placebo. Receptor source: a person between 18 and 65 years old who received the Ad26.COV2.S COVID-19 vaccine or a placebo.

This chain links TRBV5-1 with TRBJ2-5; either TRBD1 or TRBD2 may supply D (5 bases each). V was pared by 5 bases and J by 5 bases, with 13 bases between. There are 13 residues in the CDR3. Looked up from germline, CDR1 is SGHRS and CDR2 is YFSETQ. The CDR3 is CASRAEWGETQYF. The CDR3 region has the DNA TGCGCCAGCAGGGCGGAATGGGGGGAGACCCAGTACTTC. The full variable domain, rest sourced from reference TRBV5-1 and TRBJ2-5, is KAGVTQTPRYLIKTRGQQVTLSCSPISGHRSVSWYQQTPGQGLQFLFEYFSETQRNKGNFPGRFSGRQFSNSRSEMNVSTLELGDSALYLCASRAEWGETQYFGPGTRLLVL.

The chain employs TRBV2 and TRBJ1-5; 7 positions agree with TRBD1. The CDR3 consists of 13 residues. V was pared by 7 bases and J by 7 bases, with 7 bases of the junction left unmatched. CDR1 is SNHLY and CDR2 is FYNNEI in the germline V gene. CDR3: CASNLDRDQPQHF. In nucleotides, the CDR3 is TGTGCCAGCAATCTCGACAGGGACCAGCCCCAGCATTTT.

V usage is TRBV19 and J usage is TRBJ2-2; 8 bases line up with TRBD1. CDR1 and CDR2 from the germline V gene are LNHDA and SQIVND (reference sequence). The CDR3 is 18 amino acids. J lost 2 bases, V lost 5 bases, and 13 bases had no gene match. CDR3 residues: CASSLSGTGHANTGELFF. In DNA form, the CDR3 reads TGTGCCAGTAGTCTATCCGGGACAGGTCACGCCAACACCGGGGAGCTGTTTTTT.

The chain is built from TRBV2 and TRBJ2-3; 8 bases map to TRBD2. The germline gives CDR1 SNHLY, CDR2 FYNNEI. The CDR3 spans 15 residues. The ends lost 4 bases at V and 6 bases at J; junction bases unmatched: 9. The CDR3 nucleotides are TGTGCCAGCAGTGCCAGCGGGAGTTTCGCCGATACGCAGTATTTT. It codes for CASSASGSFADTQYF. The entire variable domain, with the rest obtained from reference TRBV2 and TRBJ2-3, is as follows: EPEVTQTPSHQVTQMGQEVILRCVPISNHLYFYWYRQILGQKVEFLVSFYNNEISEKSEIFDDQFSVERPDGSNFTLKIRSTKLEDSAMYFCASSASGSFADTQYFGPGTRLTVL.

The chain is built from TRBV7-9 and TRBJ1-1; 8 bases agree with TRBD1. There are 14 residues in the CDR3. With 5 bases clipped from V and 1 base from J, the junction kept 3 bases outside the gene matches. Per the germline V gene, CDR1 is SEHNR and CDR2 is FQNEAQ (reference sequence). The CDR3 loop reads CASSRQGTNTEAFF. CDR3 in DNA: TGTGCCAGCAGCCGACAGGGGACGAACACTGAAGCTTTCTTT.

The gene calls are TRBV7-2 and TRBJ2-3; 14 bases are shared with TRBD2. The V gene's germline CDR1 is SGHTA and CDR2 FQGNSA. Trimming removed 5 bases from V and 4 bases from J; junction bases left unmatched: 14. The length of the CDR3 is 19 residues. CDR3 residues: CASSPGLAGVFPFADTQYF. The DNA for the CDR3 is TGTGCCAGCAGCCCGGGACTAGCGGGAGTGTTTCCCTTCGCAGATACGCAGTATTTT.